This T cell receptor (beta chain) was documented in a study of T cells of healthy individuals. TCRdb used MiXCR to reprocess the 5' RACE reads, holding one entry per CDR3 protein. The data show approximately 50,000 distinct CDR3 sequences, approximately 15% seen once. The TCR originated in a human donor in good health.

The CDR3 coding sequence is TGTGCCAGCAGCGTAGGAGGGGACACGTCCTACGAGCAGTACTTC. The encoded protein is CASSVGGDTSYEQYF. This chain links TRBV9 with TRBJ2-7, with a possible D match to TRBD1 (6 bases). The germline V and J ends were trimmed by 0 bases and 1 base, with 11 bases remaining between them. Per germline, CDR1 SGDLS and CDR2 YYNGEE. This CDR3 region has 15 residues. Combining the CDR3 with reference TRBV9 and TRBJ2-7 gives the whole variable domain DSGVTQTPKHLITATGQRVTLRCSPRSGDLSVYWYQQSLDQGLQFLIQYYNGEERAKGNILERFSAQQFPDLHSELNLSSLELGDSALYFCASSVGGDTSYEQYFGPGTRLTVT.